This TCR beta chain was identified in a study of blood T cell repertoires in COVID-19. Study at large: The analysed material was cDNA or gDNA that came from T cells, B-cell-depleted T cells, or PBMCs.

Using immunoSEQ multiplex PCR, the repertoire was profiled, and TCRdb retains in-frame clones only, with some absent. The table includes around 30,000 clones, 84% detected once. There are 15 residues in the CDR3. CDR1 SGHAT and CDR2 FQNNGV come from the germline V gene. The V end lost 1 base, the J end lost 1 base, and 8 bases lay between the germline ends. This TCR was sampled from a human donor in a cohort sampled during active COVID-19. The V and J genes are TRBV11-2 and TRBJ1-5; D gene ambiguous. Sequenced material: peripheral blood. The CDR3 region is CASSLGPLSNQPQHF. The CDR3 DNA reads TGTGCCAGCAGCTTAGGCCCCCTAAGCAATCAGCCCCAGCATTTT. Full variable domain (outside the CDR3, taken from reference TRBV11-2 and TRBJ1-5): EAGVAQSPRYKIIEKRQSVAFWCNPISGHATLYWYQQILGQGPKLLIQFQNNGVVDDSQLPKDRFSAERLKGVDSTLKIQPAKLEDSAVYLCASSLGPLSNQPQHFGDGTRLSIL.